The sequence of this T cell receptor (beta chain) was determined in a study of T cell repertoires in cytomegalovirus infection. Study summary: Both a matching HLA type and CMV infection were indicated by public TCR beta signatures. Study-wide results and limits: Summed public TCR beta family frequency identified CMV carriers bearing the relevant HLA. Dominant in the ex vivo response were TCR beta clonotypes restricted by HLA-C and specific for CMV.

The CDR3 extends over 14 amino acids. Trimming pared 0 bases from V and 0 bases from J, leaving 5 bases between. Germline V gene lookup returns CDR1 MGHRA and CDR2 YSYEKL. TCRdb independently ran MiXCR on the reads; one entry per CDR3 protein. The sample has about 120,000 distinct CDR3 sequences, around 30% seen once. The count of this clonotype is one. Its antigen is as yet unknown. Sequencing was performed on CD8+ T cells from cultured PBMCs, taken from culture after CMV antigen stimulation. This chain connects TRBV4-1 to TRBJ1-1; no firm D call. The sequence was obtained from a human donor in good health (CMV status not recorded). Some clones in this sample may be carry-over from other donors' samples. The chain's CDR3 is CASSQEPMNTEAFF. The DNA of the CDR3 is TGCGCCAGCAGCCAAGAGCCGATGAACACTGAAGCTTTCTTT.